These 20 T cell receptor beta chains originate from one sample sequenced in a study of blood T cell repertoires in COVID-19 (dated by TCRdb to the early 2020s). Libraries were constructed by the immunoSEQ multiplex PCR assay. This immuneACCESS table, as held by TCRdb, lists in-frame sequences with V and J called but not all clones. Of the missing ones, under half trace to an unresolved V gene in checked studies; the others have no known cause. This sample has approximately 230,000 clones in its table, and approximately 80% of those were observed once. Approximately 9.1% of the sample belongs to the ten largest clones. The sample taken for sequencing was peripheral blood. All receptors come from a man older than 75 with acute or convalescent COVID-19.

This clone was seen only a few times. The DNA of the CDR3 is TGCAGTGCTAGAAGGGGGCGAGGCTACACCTTC. Translated: CSARRGRGYTF. This chain links TRBV20-1 with TRBJ1-2; 7 bases agree with TRBD1. This CDR3 has 11 amino acids. Germline CDR1 DFQATT, CDR2 SNEGSKA (reference sequence). Unmatched junction bases numbered 2, after V lost 2 bases and J lost 8 bases.

The table lists this clone with a few counts. The chain links TRBV7-3 to TRBJ2-1; 8 bases are shared with TRBD2. Germline V CDR1 and CDR2: SGHTA, FQGTGA. With V trimmed by 7 bases and J by 6 bases, 2 bases remained unmatched. The CDR3 has 12 amino acids. CDR3 sequence: CASKGTSNEQFF. Here the CDR3 DNA reads TGTGCCAGCAAGGGGACTAGCAATGAGCAGTTCTTC.

V gene TRBV25-1 combines with J gene TRBJ2-1; TRBD2 aligns across 7 bases. The trim removed 4 bases at V and 8 bases at J, leaving 11 bases unmatched. Germline CDR1 MGHDK, CDR2 SYGVNS. The CDR3 length is 15 residues. CDR3 sequence: CASSGGGSFTDEQFF. The DNA for the CDR3 is TGTGCCAGCAGTGGGGGGGGTAGTTTCACCGATGAGCAGTTCTTC.

The CDR3 is CASSEGGTDYGYTF. CDR3 DNA: TGTGCCAGCAGCGAGGGTGGGACAGACTATGGCTACACCTTC. The chain recombines TRBV9 with TRBJ1-2; 7 nucleotides line up with TRBD1. The CDR3 has 14 residues. V shed 3 bases and J 3 bases; nucleotides not matched to a gene: 5. Germline lookup yields CDR1 SGDLS and CDR2 YYNGEE. The whole variable domain, remainder taken from reference TRBV9 and TRBJ1-2, is DSGVTQTPKHLITATGQRVTLRCSPRSGDLSVYWYQQSLDQGLQFLIQYYNGEERAKGNILERFSAQQFPDLHSELNLSSLELGDSALYFCASSEGGTDYGYTFGSGTRLTVV.

CDR3 protein: CAWGGAGEPSYEQYF. In DNA, the CDR3 is TGTGCCTGGGGGGGGGCAGGAGAACCCTCCTACGAGCAGTACTTC. The chain recombines TRBV30 with TRBJ2-7; the D gene is possibly TRBD2 (7 bases). Between the trimmed V and J ends, which lost 5 bases and 0 bases, there was a span of 17 bases. The CDR3 contains 15 residues. The germline V gene has CDR1 GTSNPN and CDR2 SVGIG (reference sequence).

The V call is TRBV27, the J call TRBJ1-2, with a tentative D call TRBD1 (5 bases). Germline V gene lookup returns CDR1 MNHEY and CDR2 SMNVEV (reference sequence). The CDR3 contains 13 residues. The V gene lost 6 bases and the J gene lost 4 bases, with 12 bases spanning the gap. In DNA, the CDR3 is TGTGCCAGCAGGACGGGGGGGAGCTATGGCTACACCTTC. It codes for CASRTGGSYGYTF.

In this sample, this clone turned up once. V is TRBV9 and J is TRBJ1-6; perhaps TRBD1 as D (6 bases). The V end lost 3 bases, the J end lost 7 bases, and 8 bases lay between the germline ends. The CDR3 runs 13 residues. The germline CDR1 and CDR2 sequences are SGDLS and YYNGEE. CDR3 protein: CASSGTANSPLHF. CDR3 coding DNA: TGTGCCAGCAGCGGGACAGCAAATTCACCCCTCCACTTT.

This chain joins TRBV7-9 and TRBJ1-5, with 9 bases aligning to TRBD1. The CDR3 sequence is 15 residues long. V shed 1 base, J shed 7 bases, and the junction held 5 bases outside the gene matches. Germline lookup yields CDR1 SEHNR and CDR2 FQNEAQ (reference sequence). This CDR3 is CASSLGGTGRQPQHF. DNA for the CDR3: TGTGCCAGCAGCTTAGGCGGGACAGGGAGGCAGCCCCAGCATTTT.

This CDR3 reads CASSSGGRGGSEAFF. In DNA form, the CDR3 reads TGTGCCAGCAGCTCAGGGGGGCGGGGAGGCTCTGAAGCTTTCTTT. The chain has TRBV7-2 and TRBJ1-1; 7 bases agree with TRBD1. Germline trimming cut 4 bases from V and 6 bases from J; bases unmatched to any gene: 11. CDR1 SGHTA and CDR2 FQGNSA come from the germline V gene. The CDR3 consists of 15 residues. The full variable domain, with the rest looked up from reference TRBV7-2 and TRBJ1-1, is GAGVSQSPSNKVTEKGKDVELRCDPISGHTALYWYRQSLGQGLEFLIYFQGNSAPDKSGLPSDRFSAERTGGSVSTLTIQRTQQEDSAVYLCASSSGGRGGSEAFFGQGTRLTVV.

The rearrangement joins TRBV5-1 to TRBJ2-3; the match to TRBD1 covers 9 bases. Germline trimming cut 2 bases from V and 3 bases from J; bases unmatched to any gene: 7. This CDR3 spans 16 amino acids. Germline V gene data show CDR1 as SGHRS and CDR2 as YFSETQ. The CDR3 region is CASSLPGTGRTDTQYF. The CDR3 coding sequence is TGCGCCAGCAGCTTACCCGGGACAGGGAGAACAGATACGCAGTATTTT.

As to this clone: The sample holds other DNA sequences that translate to the same CDR3. The chain carries TRBV3-1 (or the pseudogene TRBV3-2) and TRBJ1-6, with 10 bases that match TRBD1. V lost 4 bases, J lost 7 bases, and 1 base stayed unmatched. CDR1 is LGHDT, CDR2 YNNKEL, per germline (reference sequence). The CDR3 runs to 14 residues. The CDR3 reads CASSRGQGNSPLHF. Here the CDR3 DNA reads TGTGCCAGCAGCCGGGGACAGGGGAATTCACCCCTCCACTTT.

The CDR3 protein is CASSTGLADVDEQYF. The CDR3 DNA reads TGTGCCAGCAGCACGGGACTAGCGGACGTGGACGAGCAGTACTTC. This chain uses TRBV5-4 with TRBJ2-7, with TRBD2 matching 11 bases. V dropped 4 bases and J dropped 5; count of bases not matched to a gene: 8. The CDR3 totals 15 residues. Germline V gene data show CDR1 as SGHNT and CDR2 as YYREEE (reference sequence).

V and J are TRBV5-1 and TRBJ2-1; the match to TRBD2 covers 10 bases. J was trimmed by 2 bases and V by 0 bases; bases with no gene match: 5. CDR1 is SGHRS, CDR2 YFSETQ, per germline. This CDR3 has 17 residues. As DNA, the CDR3 is TGCGCCAGCAGCTTGGTAGGGCTAGCGGGGGCCTACAATGAGCAGTTCTTC. Translated, it gives CASSLVGLAGAYNEQFF.

The chain is built from TRBV6-2 or TRBV6-3 and TRBJ2-7; 12 nucleotides align to TRBD2. The CDR3 covers 15 residues. Trimming at V came to 4 bases and at J to 2 bases, leaving 3 bases not matched to a gene. The germline gives CDR1 MNHEY, CDR2 SVGEGT. CDR3 in amino acids: CASSSRLAGAYEQYF. CDR3 nucleotides: TGTGCCAGCAGTTCCAGACTAGCGGGGGCCTACGAGCAGTACTTC.

Comment on this clone: At the DNA level, this CDR3 is encoded by other sequences in the same sample as well. CDR3 in amino acids: CASSSGGVYGYTF. The CDR3 DNA sequence: TGTGCCAGCAGCTCAGGGGGAGTCTATGGCTACACCTTC. J is TRBJ1-2 and V is TRBV9, with 7 bases that match TRBD1. Germline loops: CDR1 SGDLS, CDR2 YYNGEE. This CDR3 is built from 13 residues. After removal of 4 bases from V and 4 bases from J, the junction contained 4 bases not matched to a gene.

The chain recombines TRBV19 with TRBJ1-1; 9 bases match TRBD1. Germline CDR1 and CDR2: LNHDA and SQIVND (reference sequence). The CDR3 runs to 14 residues. V shed 6 bases, J shed 6 bases, and the junction held 8 bases outside the gene matches. The CDR3 DNA reads as TGTGCCAGTAGGGAAGGGACAGGGCGGGCTGAAGCTTTCTTT. Its protein is CASREGTGRAEAFF.

This chain links TRBV11-1 with TRBJ1-4; D possibly corresponds to TRBD1 (6 bases). CDR3 length: 16 residues. V lost 5 bases and J 0 bases, leaving 13 bases between the germline ends. CDR1 and CDR2 from the germline V gene are SGHAT and FQDESV (reference sequence). The CDR3 DNA sequence: TGTGCCAGCAGCCGGACAGCAATTTCAACTAATGAAAAACTGTTTTTT. It codes for CASSRTAISTNEKLFF.

The chain has TRBV9 and TRBJ1-5; D is perhaps TRBD1 (5 bases). Germline V gives CDR1 SGDLS, CDR2 YYNGEE. Trimming cost V 0 bases and J 5 bases, with 12 bases left between them. The CDR3 is made up of 15 amino acids. CDR3 DNA sequence: TGTGCCAGCAGCGTAGGAACTGGCAGGGATCAGCCCCAGCATTTT. Its protein product is CASSVGTGRDQPQHF.

V usage is TRBV6-5 and J usage is TRBJ1-1; 7 bases agree with TRBD1. Germline values: CDR1 MNHEY, CDR2 SVGAGI. The CDR3 totals 15 residues. After removal of 2 bases from V and 3 bases from J, the junction contained 6 bases not matched to a gene. The CDR3 spells CASSYGGRGYTEAFF. The CDR3 DNA sequence: TGTGCCAGCAGTTACGGAGGCAGGGGGTACACTGAAGCTTTCTTT.

The genes are TRBV28 and TRBJ1-1, with a possible D match to TRBD1 (5 bases). Germline V gene sequence: CDR1 MDHEN, CDR2 SYDVKM. With 5 bases removed from V and 4 bases from J, the gap between germline ends came to 14 bases. The CDR3 length is 14 residues. Written as DNA, the CDR3 is TGTGCCAGCAGTCCCTTCTGGGGCACCACTGAAGCTTTCTTT. Protein: CASSPFWGTTEAFF.